A selection of T cell receptor beta chains follows, all from one sample in a study of control samples from healthy donors and cancer patients. Measured with immunoSEQ multiplex PCR; TCRdb has only the in-frame clones, and not every one. Among 52,000 or so clones listed, roughly 92% were seen once. The source material was blood. These TCRs come from a man in his thirties or forties in good health. The CDR3 runs from the conserved cysteine through the conserved F or W. Each record gives: V gene, clone size, D gene, J gene, CDR3 protein, CDR3 DNA. A D gene is named only where the DNA matches it firmly. Size is omitted from some rows. Given values are once, few, many or a class for expanded clones.

v_call: TRBV5-4; clone_size: once; d_call: .; j_call: TRBJ2-2; cdr3_aa: CASSFPTIGPGELFF; cdr3_nt: TGTGCCAGCAGCTTTCCAACCATCGGTCCCGGGGAGCTGTTTTTT
v_call: TRBV28; clone_size: .; d_call: TRBD1; j_call: TRBJ1-3; cdr3_aa: CASRDRGRGNTIYF; cdr3_nt: TGTGCCAGCAGAGACAGGGGACGTGGAAACACCATATATTTT
v_call: TRBV18; clone_size: .; d_call: .; j_call: TRBJ1-5; cdr3_aa: CASSSGQRNQPQHF; cdr3_nt: TGTGCCAGCTCATCTGGACAGCGCAATCAGCCCCAGCATTTT
v_call: TRBV4-1; clone_size: once; d_call: .; j_call: TRBJ1-2; cdr3_aa: CASSQDGLQAANYGYTF; cdr3_nt: TGCGCCAGCAGCCAAGATGGTTTGCAGGCCGCTAACTATGGCTACACCTTC
v_call: TRBV3-1/TRBV3-2; clone_size: .; d_call: .; j_call: TRBJ1-4; cdr3_aa: CASSQAIGGGEKLFF; cdr3_nt: TGTGCCAGCAGCCAAGCAATCGGGGGGGGCGAAAAACTGTTTTTT
v_call: TRBV27; clone_size: once; d_call: TRBD1; j_call: TRBJ2-2; cdr3_aa: CASSRALSQGARTGELFF; cdr3_nt: TGTGCCAGCAGCCGGGCTTTATCCCAGGGGGCTAGGACCGGGGAGCTGTTTTTT
v_call: TRBV10-2; clone_size: .; d_call: .; j_call: TRBJ1-5; cdr3_aa: CASRAGTADQPQHF; cdr3_nt: TGCGCCAGCAGGGCCGGGACTGCCGATCAGCCCCAGCATTTT
v_call: TRBV14; clone_size: .; d_call: TRBD2; j_call: TRBJ2-1; cdr3_aa: CASSQGLAGGQFNEQFF; cdr3_nt: TGTGCCAGCAGCCAGGGACTAGCGGGGGGCCAATTTAATGAGCAGTTCTTC
v_call: TRBV9; clone_size: .; d_call: TRBD2; j_call: TRBJ2-2; cdr3_aa: CASSSPGPSGVLTGELFF; cdr3_nt: TGTGCCAGCAGCTCCCCTGGACCTAGCGGGGTCCTTACCGGGGAGCTGTTTTTT
v_call: TRBV14; clone_size: .; d_call: TRBD2; j_call: TRBJ2-1; cdr3_aa: CASSQGQLAGGYEQFF; cdr3_nt: TGTGCCAGCAGCCAAGGACAACTAGCGGGGGGATATGAGCAGTTCTTC
v_call: TRBV29-1; clone_size: once; d_call: TRBD2; j_call: TRBJ2-7; cdr3_aa: CSVISGRALRYEQYF; cdr3_nt: TGCAGCGTTATAAGCGGGAGGGCCTTGCGGTACGAGCAGTACTTC
v_call: TRBV9; clone_size: .; d_call: TRBD2; j_call: TRBJ2-5; cdr3_aa: CASSVVAGGQETQYF; cdr3_nt: TGTGCCAGCAGCGTAGTGGCGGGGGGCCAAGAGACCCAGTACTTC
v_call: TRBV9; clone_size: .; d_call: TRBD1; j_call: TRBJ1-1; cdr3_aa: CASSVGAGGIITEAFF; cdr3_nt: TGTGCCAGCAGCGTAGGGGCAGGGGGCATAATAACTGAAGCTTTCTTT
v_call: TRBV19; clone_size: .; d_call: TRBD1; j_call: TRBJ1-2; cdr3_aa: CASSRQGQGRSYGYTF; cdr3_nt: TGTGCCAGTAGTAGACAAGGACAGGGGAGGTCCTATGGCTACACCTTC
v_call: TRBV12-3/TRBV12-4; clone_size: .; d_call: .; j_call: TRBJ1-5; cdr3_aa: CASSLGDRPQHF; cdr3_nt: TGTGCCAGCAGTCTAGGGGACCGGCCCCAGCATTTT
v_call: TRBV7-3; clone_size: .; d_call: .; j_call: TRBJ2-1; cdr3_aa: CASSLKSSYNEQFF; cdr3_nt: TGTGCCAGCAGCTTAAAGAGCTCCTACAATGAGCAGTTCTTC
v_call: TRBV10-3; clone_size: .; d_call: .; j_call: TRBJ1-5; cdr3_aa: CAISESKQGIQPQHF; cdr3_nt: TGTGCCATCAGTGAGTCGAAACAGGGCATTCAGCCCCAGCATTTT
v_call: TRBV2; clone_size: once; d_call: .; j_call: TRBJ2-7; cdr3_aa: CASIEGVGFSAPSYEQYF; cdr3_nt: TGTGCCAGCATCGAGGGAGTCGGCTTCTCGGCACCCTCCTACGAGCAGTACTTC
v_call: TRBV7-7; clone_size: once; d_call: TRBD1; j_call: TRBJ2-3; cdr3_aa: CASSLARTGGTDTQYF; cdr3_nt: TGTGCTAGCAGCTTAGCTAGGACAGGGGGCACAGATACGCAGTATTTT
v_call: TRBV14; clone_size: .; d_call: .; j_call: TRBJ2-5; cdr3_aa: CASSPGLTVRQETQYF; cdr3_nt: TGTGCCAGCAGCCCAGGCCTGACAGTGAGACAAGAGACCCAGTACTTC
v_call: TRBV5-5; clone_size: .; d_call: .; j_call: TRBJ2-3; cdr3_aa: CASSLGQYTDTQYF; cdr3_nt: TGTGCCAGCAGCTTGGGACAGTACACAGATACGCAGTATTTT
v_call: TRBV9; clone_size: .; d_call: TRBD2; j_call: TRBJ2-2; cdr3_aa: CASSVGGTSGGAGELFF; cdr3_nt: TGTGCCAGCAGCGTAGGTGGAACTAGCGGGGGGGCCGGGGAGCTGTTTTTT
v_call: TRBV11-2; clone_size: .; d_call: .; j_call: TRBJ1-1; cdr3_aa: CASSLEGSLNTEAFF; cdr3_nt: TGTGCCAGCAGCTTAGAAGGGTCTCTGAACACTGAAGCTTTCTTT
v_call: TRBV9; clone_size: .; d_call: .; j_call: TRBJ1-1; cdr3_aa: CASGPIGGMGEAFF; cdr3_nt: TGTGCCAGCGGACCAATCGGGGGGATGGGTGAAGCTTTCTTT
v_call: TRBV5-6; clone_size: .; d_call: .; j_call: TRBJ1-5; cdr3_aa: CASRRGVSYNQPQHF; cdr3_nt: TGTGCCAGCCGTAGGGGGGTTTCGTACAATCAGCCCCAGCATTTT
v_call: TRBV11-1; clone_size: .; d_call: .; j_call: TRBJ1-1; cdr3_aa: CASSPIKGPKAFF; cdr3_nt: TGTGCCAGCAGCCCCATCAAAGGACCCAAAGCTTTCTTT
v_call: TRBV7-3; clone_size: .; d_call: TRBD1; j_call: TRBJ2-1; cdr3_aa: CASSLVDRGNSEQFF; cdr3_nt: TGTGCCAGCAGCTTAGTGGACAGGGGCAACTCTGAGCAGTTCTTC
v_call: TRBV27; clone_size: .; d_call: .; j_call: TRBJ2-7; cdr3_aa: CASSLSGTTYEQYF; cdr3_nt: TGTGCCAGCAGTTTATCTGGGACGACCTACGAGCAGTACTTC
v_call: TRBV16; clone_size: .; d_call: .; j_call: TRBJ2-7; cdr3_aa: CASSITTDSYEQYF; cdr3_nt: TGTGCCAGCAGCATCACGACAGACTCCTACGAGCAGTACTTC
v_call: TRBV6-6; clone_size: .; d_call: .; j_call: TRBJ2-1; cdr3_aa: CASLQSSYNEQFF; cdr3_nt: TGTGCCAGCCTACAGAGCTCCTACAATGAGCAGTTCTTC
v_call: TRBV7-9; clone_size: .; d_call: .; j_call: TRBJ2-3; cdr3_aa: CASSFLINTLAGTDTQYF; cdr3_nt: TGTGCCAGCAGCTTCCTGATCAATACCTTAGCGGGCACAGATACGCAGTATTTT
v_call: TRBV28; clone_size: .; d_call: .; j_call: TRBJ2-7; cdr3_aa: CASSGVGGSSYEQYF; cdr3_nt: TGTGCCAGCAGTGGGGTGGGGGGTAGCTCCTACGAGCAGTACTTC
v_call: TRBV6-5; clone_size: once; d_call: .; j_call: TRBJ1-1; cdr3_aa: CATTGRSWITEAFF; cdr3_nt: TGTGCCACCACAGGGCGCAGTTGGATCACTGAAGCTTTCTTT
v_call: TRBV24-1; clone_size: .; d_call: .; j_call: TRBJ1-5; cdr3_aa: CATSDNSNQPQHF; cdr3_nt: TGTGCCACCAGTGATAATAGCAATCAGCCCCAGCATTTT
v_call: TRBV11-3; clone_size: .; d_call: .; j_call: TRBJ1-6; cdr3_aa: CASSYNPESPLHF; cdr3_nt: TGTGCCAGCAGTTATAACCCGGAGTCACCCCTCCACTTT
v_call: TRBV12-3/TRBV12-4; clone_size: .; d_call: .; j_call: TRBJ1-1; cdr3_aa: CASSIQNTEAFF; cdr3_nt: TGTGCCAGCAGTATTCAGAACACTGAAGCTTTCTTT
v_call: TRBV30; clone_size: .; d_call: .; j_call: TRBJ1-6; cdr3_aa: CAWRSGTYLHF; cdr3_nt: TGTGCCTGGAGATCTGGGACCTACCTCCACTTT
v_call: TRBV6-6; clone_size: .; d_call: TRBD1; j_call: TRBJ1-5; cdr3_aa: CASSDRERQPQHF; cdr3_nt: TGTGCCAGCAGCGACAGGGAGCGCCAGCCCCAGCATTTT
v_call: TRBV7-9; clone_size: once; d_call: .; j_call: TRBJ1-3; cdr3_aa: CASSRTKVPGNTIYF; cdr3_nt: TGTGCCAGCAGCCGAACAAAGGTGCCTGGAAACACCATATATTTT
v_call: TRBV7-2; clone_size: .; d_call: .; j_call: TRBJ1-1; cdr3_aa: CASSLALQVPEAFF; cdr3_nt: TGTGCCAGCAGCTTAGCGCTCCAGGTTCCTGAAGCTTTCTTT
v_call: TRBV14; clone_size: .; d_call: TRBD1; j_call: TRBJ1-1; cdr3_aa: CASRDAGGTEAFF; cdr3_nt: TGTGCCAGCAGAGACGCAGGGGGCACTGAAGCTTTCTTT
v_call: TRBV30; clone_size: .; d_call: .; j_call: TRBJ1-2; cdr3_aa: CAWTPGGSGTTF; cdr3_nt: TGTGCCTGGACCCCTGGGGGCTCCGGGACCACCTTC
v_call: TRBV3-1/TRBV3-2; clone_size: .; d_call: .; j_call: TRBJ1-4; cdr3_aa: CASRAGRFSGVATNEKLFF; cdr3_nt: TGTGCCAGCAGGGCAGGGAGATTTTCAGGGGTGGCAACTAATGAAAAACTGTTTTTT
v_call: TRBV5-1; clone_size: .; d_call: .; j_call: TRBJ1-1; cdr3_aa: CASSVDKFTEAFF; cdr3_nt: TGCGCCAGCAGCGTTGACAAGTTCACTGAAGCTTTCTTT
v_call: TRBV14; clone_size: .; d_call: TRBD2; j_call: TRBJ2-2; cdr3_aa: CASSPRTSGELFF; cdr3_nt: TGTGCCAGCAGCCCTAGGACTAGCGGGGAGCTGTTTTTT
v_call: TRBV9; clone_size: .; d_call: .; j_call: TRBJ1-2; cdr3_aa: CASSVVEDYGYTF; cdr3_nt: TGTGCCAGCAGCGTAGTTGAGGACTATGGCTACACCTTC
v_call: TRBV24-1; clone_size: .; d_call: TRBD1; j_call: TRBJ2-1; cdr3_aa: CATSLGQGRRNEQFF; cdr3_nt: TGTGCCACCAGCCTCGGACAGGGTCGGAGGAATGAGCAGTTCTTC
v_call: TRBV19; clone_size: once; d_call: TRBD2; j_call: TRBJ2-3; cdr3_aa: CASKVGGGDTQYF; cdr3_nt: TGTGCCAGTAAAGTCGGCGGGGGGGATACGCAGTATTTT
v_call: TRBV5-6; clone_size: .; d_call: .; j_call: TRBJ1-2; cdr3_aa: CASSLQGPYGYTF; cdr3_nt: TGTGCCAGCAGTCTTCAGGGCCCCTATGGCTACACCTTC
v_call: TRBV30; clone_size: .; d_call: TRBD1; j_call: TRBJ1-2; cdr3_aa: CAWRETGLRGYTF; cdr3_nt: TGTGCCTGGAGGGAGACAGGGCTTAGGGGCTACACCTTC